A single sample is the source of the 3 T cell receptor beta chains below, sequenced in a study of OX40 agonist ivuxolimab in advanced cancers. Generated by immunoSEQ multiplex PCR, the TCRdb table keeps only in-frame clones and is missing some. The sample records about 72,000 clones, around 90% being singletons. Source: CD4+ or CD8+ T cells sorted from blood, taken in a trial of the OX40 agonist ivuxolimab. These receptors all come from an adult with an advanced solid tumor such as melanoma, head and neck, liver or kidney cancer.

This chain uses TRBV5-6 with TRBJ1-1; 9 positions match TRBD1. Trimming cost V 5 bases and J 2 bases; bases outside gene matches: 4. The CDR3 runs 14 residues. The germline CDR1 and CDR2 sequences are SGHDT and YYEEEE. The DNA of the CDR3 is TGTGCCAGCAGGGACAGGGGCCTAAACACTGAAGCTTTCTTT. Amino acid sequence: CASRDRGLNTEAFF.

The chain combines TRBV5-6 with TRBJ1-2; tentative D call: TRBD1 (5 bases). The CDR3 has 14 amino acids. The germline gives CDR1 SGHDT, CDR2 YYEEEE. V lost 1 base to trimming and J lost 6 bases, with 13 bases between them. The CDR3 DNA follows: TGTGCCAGCAGCTTGATCCAGGGTGGGAATGGCTACACCTTC. As protein: CASSLIQGGNGYTF.

The chain recombines TRBV28 with TRBJ1-6, with D possibly TRBD1 on 5 matching bases. V lost 2 bases and J lost 10, with 6 bases in between. This CDR3 region has 12 residues. Germline CDR1 reads MDHEN; CDR2 reads SYDVKM. This chain's CDR3 is CASSLQGSPLHF. The CDR3 DNA sequence: TGTGCCAGCAGTTTACAGGGCTCACCCCTCCACTTT.